A selection of T cell receptor beta chains follows, all from one sample in a study of human T cells and chemical hapten exposure. TCRdb re-called the RACE reads through MiXCR, storing one row per CDR3 protein. The repertoire holds 80,000 to 95,000 distinct CDR3 sequences, with about 11% as singletons. Here the sequenced sample was whole blood, taken in connection with sensitization to the hapten diphenylcyclopropenone (DPC). Receptors originate from a man aged 35-49 years with alopecia areata. Some clones in this sample may be carry-over from other donors' samples. The CDR3 runs from the conserved cysteine through the conserved F or W. A D gene is named only where the DNA matches it firmly. The listing skips clone size in some rows; elsewhere it reads once, few, many or a size class.

CDR3 protein | CDR3 DNA | clone size | V gene | D gene | J gene
CASSEGFSYNEQFF | TGTGCCAGCAGTGAAGGGTTCTCCTACAATGAGCAGTTCTTC | NA | TRBV25-1 | NA | TRBJ2-1
CASSPGLAGGLESYNEQFF | TGTGCCAGCAGCCCCGGACTAGCGGGAGGATTAGAGTCCTACAATGAGCAGTTCTTC | few | TRBV7-9 | TRBD2 | TRBJ2-1
CASSEGLAGVGQFF | TGTGCCAGCAGTGAAGGACTAGCGGGAGTGGGGCAGTTCTTC | NA | TRBV2 | TRBD2 | TRBJ2-1
CSVSGSGNTGELFF | TGCAGCGTTAGCGGGAGTGGGAACACCGGGGAGCTGTTTTTT | NA | TRBV29-1 | TRBD2 | TRBJ2-2
CASSRQGYEQYF | TGCGCCAGCAGCCGACAGGGTTACGAGCAGTACTTC | NA | TRBV5-1 | TRBD1 | TRBJ2-7
CSAHGLAGDNEQFF | TGCAGCGCCCACGGGCTAGCAGGGGACAATGAGCAGTTCTTC | NA | TRBV29-1 | NA | TRBJ2-1
CASTATAQETQYF | TGTGCCAGCACCGCGACGGCGCAAGAGACCCAGTACTTC | NA | TRBV11-3 | NA | TRBJ2-5
CASSRLQGANEKLFF | TGTGCCAGCAGTAGATTACAGGGGGCAAATGAAAAACTGTTTTTT | many | TRBV12-3/TRBV12-4 | TRBD1 | TRBJ1-4
CSAGAGTSPDTQYF | TGCAGTGCGGGGGCCGGGACTAGCCCAGATACGCAGTATTTT | NA | TRBV20-1 | TRBD2 | TRBJ2-3
CATLPDLTYFSYNEQFF | TGTGCCACCTTGCCCGATCTTACTTATTTTTCCTACAATGAGCAGTTCTTC | few | TRBV12-3/TRBV12-4 | NA | TRBJ2-1
CASSIQYGQPQHF | TGTGCCAGTAGTATACAGTATGGTCAGCCCCAGCATTTT | NA | TRBV19 | NA | TRBJ1-5
CASSYPPGQGFNTGELFF | TGTGCCAGCAGTTACCCGCCGGGACAGGGGTTCAACACCGGGGAGCTGTTTTTT | NA | TRBV6-2/TRBV6-3 | TRBD1 | TRBJ2-2
CAWGLIEETQYF | TGTGCCTGGGGACTTATTGAAGAGACCCAGTACTTC | few | TRBV30 | NA | TRBJ2-5
CASSSGGLGYTF | TGTGCCAGCAGCTCAGGGGGCCTTGGCTACACCTTC | few | TRBV6-5 | TRBD1 | TRBJ1-2
CASSQGLTGWYGYTF | TGCGCCAGCAGCCAAGGGCTGACAGGGTGGTATGGCTACACCTTC | NA | TRBV4-3 | TRBD1 | TRBJ1-2
CASSLDGGPQNIQYF | TGTGCCAGCAGCTTAGACGGCGGGCCCCAAAACATTCAGTACTTC | few | TRBV7-2 | NA | TRBJ2-4
CASSSTGQGNTGELFF | TGTGCCAGCAGCTCTACGGGACAGGGAAACACCGGGGAGCTGTTTTTT | few | TRBV3-1 | TRBD1 | TRBJ2-2
CASRSEGETGELFF | TGTGCCAGCAGATCAGAGGGGGAGACCGGGGAGCTGTTTTTT | few | TRBV11-3 | NA | TRBJ2-2
CAIRGTVSSYEQYF | TGTGCCATCAGGGGGACAGTTAGCTCCTACGAGCAGTACTTC | NA | TRBV10-3 | TRBD1 | TRBJ2-7
CSAKGGGDIQYF | TGCAGCGCCAAGGGAGGGGGGGACATTCAGTACTTC | few | TRBV29-1 | NA | TRBJ2-4
CSVGGQRMETQYF | TGCAGCGTGGGGGGACAGAGGATGGAGACCCAGTACTTC | NA | TRBV29-1 | NA | TRBJ2-5
CSVAGTGDQDTQYF | TGCAGCGTTGCAGGGACAGGGGATCAAGATACGCAGTATTTT | many | TRBV29-1 | TRBD1 | TRBJ2-3
CASSYVGGTGNQPQHF | TGTGCCAGCAGTTACGTAGGGGGCACGGGCAATCAGCCCCAGCATTTT | many | TRBV6-2/TRBV6-3 | TRBD1 | TRBJ1-5